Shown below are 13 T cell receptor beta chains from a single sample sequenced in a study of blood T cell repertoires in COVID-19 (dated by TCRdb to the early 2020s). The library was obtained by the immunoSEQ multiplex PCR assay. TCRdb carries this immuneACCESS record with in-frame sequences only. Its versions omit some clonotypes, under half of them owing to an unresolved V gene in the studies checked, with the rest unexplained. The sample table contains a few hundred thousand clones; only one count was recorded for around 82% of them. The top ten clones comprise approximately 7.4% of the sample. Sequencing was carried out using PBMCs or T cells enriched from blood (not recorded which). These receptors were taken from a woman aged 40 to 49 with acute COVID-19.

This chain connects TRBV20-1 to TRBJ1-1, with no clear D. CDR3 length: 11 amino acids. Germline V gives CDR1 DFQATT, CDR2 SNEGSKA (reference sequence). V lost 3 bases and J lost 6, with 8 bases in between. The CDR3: CSASINAEAFF. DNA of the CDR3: TGCAGTGCTAGTATCAATGCTGAAGCTTTCTTT.

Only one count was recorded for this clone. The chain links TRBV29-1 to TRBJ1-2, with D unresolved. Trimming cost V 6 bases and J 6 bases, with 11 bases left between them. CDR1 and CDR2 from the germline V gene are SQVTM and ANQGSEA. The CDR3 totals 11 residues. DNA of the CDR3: TGCAGCGTATACGGGAGAGATGGCTACACCTTC. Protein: CSVYGRDGYTF.

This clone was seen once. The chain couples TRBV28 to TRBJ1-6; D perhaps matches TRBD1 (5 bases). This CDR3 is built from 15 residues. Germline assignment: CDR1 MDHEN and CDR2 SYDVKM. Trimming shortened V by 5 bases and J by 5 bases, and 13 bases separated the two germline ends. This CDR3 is CASSIPPGNNSPLHF. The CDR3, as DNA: TGTGCCAGCAGTATTCCTCCAGGGAATAATTCACCCCTCCACTTT.

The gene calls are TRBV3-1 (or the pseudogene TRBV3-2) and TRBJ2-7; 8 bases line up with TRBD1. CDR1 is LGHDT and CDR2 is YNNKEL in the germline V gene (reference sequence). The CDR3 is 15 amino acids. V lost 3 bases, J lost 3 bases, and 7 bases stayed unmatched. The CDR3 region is CASSHWDRKVYEQYF. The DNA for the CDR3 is TGTGCCAGCAGCCACTGGGACAGGAAGGTCTACGAGCAGTACTTC.

The CDR3 reads CASSMSGGNQPQHF. In nucleotides, the CDR3 is TGTGCCAGTAGTATGTCAGGGGGGAATCAGCCCCAGCATTTT. The rearrangement joins TRBV19 to TRBJ1-5, with 7 bases identical to TRBD1. V lost 3 bases to trimming and J lost 4 bases; unmatched junction nucleotides: 3. Per the germline V gene, CDR1 is LNHDA and CDR2 is SQIVND (reference sequence). The CDR3 length is 14 residues.

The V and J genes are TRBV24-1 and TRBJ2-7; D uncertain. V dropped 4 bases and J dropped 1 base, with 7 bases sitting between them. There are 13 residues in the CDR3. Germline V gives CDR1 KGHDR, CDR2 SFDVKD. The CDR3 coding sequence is TGTGCCACCAGTGACGAGCGTTCCTACGAGCAGTACTTC. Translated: CATSDERSYEQYF.

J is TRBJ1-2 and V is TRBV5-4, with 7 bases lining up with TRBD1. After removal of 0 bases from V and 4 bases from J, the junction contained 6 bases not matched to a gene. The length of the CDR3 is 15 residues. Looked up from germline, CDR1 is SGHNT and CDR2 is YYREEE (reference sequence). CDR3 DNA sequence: TGTGCCAGCAGCTTGGGGGGACAGCTAGGCTATGGCTACACCTTC. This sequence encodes CASSLGGQLGYGYTF. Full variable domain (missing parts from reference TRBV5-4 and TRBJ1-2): ETGVTQSPTHLIKTRGQQVTLRCSSQSGHNTVSWYQQALGQGPQFIFQYYREEENGRGNFPPRFSGLQFPNYSSELNVNALELDDSALYLCASSLGGQLGYGYTFGSGTRLTVV.

As DNA, the CDR3 is TGCGCCAGCAGTGATTCCCGGACAGGCCTGAACACTGAAGCTTTCTTT. It is translated as CASSDSRTGLNTEAFF. The chain has TRBV10-2 and TRBJ1-1, with 7 bases identical to TRBD1. The germline V gene encodes CDR1 WSHSY and CDR2 SAAADI. Trimming removed 3 bases from V and 0 bases from J; junction bases left unmatched: 7. The CDR3 is 16 residues long.

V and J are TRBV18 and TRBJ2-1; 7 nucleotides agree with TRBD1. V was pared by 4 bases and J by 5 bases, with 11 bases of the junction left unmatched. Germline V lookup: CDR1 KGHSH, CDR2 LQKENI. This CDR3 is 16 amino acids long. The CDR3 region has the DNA TGTGCCAGCTCACTAAAAGGTGGACAGGCGGACAATGAGCAGTTCTTC. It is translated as CASSLKGGQADNEQFF. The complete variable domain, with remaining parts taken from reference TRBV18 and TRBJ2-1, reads NAGVMQNPRHLVRRRGQEARLRCSPMKGHSHVYWYRQLPEEGLKFMVYLQKENIIDESGMPKERFSAEFPKEGPSILRIQQVVRGDSAAYFCASSLKGGQADNEQFFGPGTRLTVL.

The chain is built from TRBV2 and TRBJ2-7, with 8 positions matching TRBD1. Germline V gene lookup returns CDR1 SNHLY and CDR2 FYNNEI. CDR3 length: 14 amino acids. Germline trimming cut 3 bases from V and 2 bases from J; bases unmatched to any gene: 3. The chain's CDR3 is CASSEGRGPYEQYF. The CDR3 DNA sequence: TGTGCCAGCAGTGAGGGCAGGGGGCCCTACGAGCAGTACTTC.

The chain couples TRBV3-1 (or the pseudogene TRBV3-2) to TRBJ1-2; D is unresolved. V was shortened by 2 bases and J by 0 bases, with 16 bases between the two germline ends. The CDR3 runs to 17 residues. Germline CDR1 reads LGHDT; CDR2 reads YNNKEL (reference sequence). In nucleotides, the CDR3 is TGTGCCAGCAGCCAATATAGGAGGGCAACCTCTAACTATGGCTACACCTTC. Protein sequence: CASSQYRRATSNYGYTF.

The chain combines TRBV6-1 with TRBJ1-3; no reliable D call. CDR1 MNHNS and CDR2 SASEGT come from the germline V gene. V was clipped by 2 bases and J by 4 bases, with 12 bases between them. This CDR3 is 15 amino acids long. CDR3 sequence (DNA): TGTGCCAGCAGTGAACGGAGGTCCGGGGGAAACACCATATATTTT. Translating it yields CASSERRSGGNTIYF.

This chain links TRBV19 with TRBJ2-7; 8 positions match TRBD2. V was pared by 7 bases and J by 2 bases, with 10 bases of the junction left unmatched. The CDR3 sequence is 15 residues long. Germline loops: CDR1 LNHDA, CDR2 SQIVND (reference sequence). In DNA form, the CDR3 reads TGTGCCAGTAACGGTGGCGGGAGGTTCGCCTACGAGCAGTACTTC. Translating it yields CASNGGGRFAYEQYF.